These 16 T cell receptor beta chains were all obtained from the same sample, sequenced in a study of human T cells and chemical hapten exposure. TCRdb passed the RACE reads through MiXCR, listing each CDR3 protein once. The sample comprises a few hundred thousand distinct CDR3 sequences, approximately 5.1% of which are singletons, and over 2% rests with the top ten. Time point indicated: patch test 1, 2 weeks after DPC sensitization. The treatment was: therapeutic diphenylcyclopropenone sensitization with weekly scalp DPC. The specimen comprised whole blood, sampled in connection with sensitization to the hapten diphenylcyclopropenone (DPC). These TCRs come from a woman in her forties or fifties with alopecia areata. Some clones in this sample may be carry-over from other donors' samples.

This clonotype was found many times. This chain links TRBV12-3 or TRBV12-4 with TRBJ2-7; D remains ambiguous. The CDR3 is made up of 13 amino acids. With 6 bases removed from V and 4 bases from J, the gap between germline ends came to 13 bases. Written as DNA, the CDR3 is TGTGCCAGCAGCCCACGGGCTAAGTACGAGCAGTACTTC. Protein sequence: CASSPRAKYEQYF.

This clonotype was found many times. The CDR3 sequence is CSARDPQNQPQHF. CDR3 DNA: TGCAGTGCTAGAGATCCCCAGAATCAGCCCCAGCATTTT. The gene calls are TRBV20-1 and TRBJ1-5; D is undetermined. The CDR3 extends over 13 amino acids. The V gene's germline CDR1 is DFQATT and CDR2 SNEGSKA (reference sequence). The ends were cut back, 0 bases at V and 4 bases at J, with 7 bases in the middle.

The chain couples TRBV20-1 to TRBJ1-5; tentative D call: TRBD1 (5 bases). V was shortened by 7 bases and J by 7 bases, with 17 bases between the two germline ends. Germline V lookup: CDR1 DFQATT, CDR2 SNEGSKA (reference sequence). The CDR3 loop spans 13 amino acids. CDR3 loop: CSGSTGERQPQHF. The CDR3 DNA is TGCAGTGGGTCAACGGGGGAACGGCAGCCCCAGCATTTT.

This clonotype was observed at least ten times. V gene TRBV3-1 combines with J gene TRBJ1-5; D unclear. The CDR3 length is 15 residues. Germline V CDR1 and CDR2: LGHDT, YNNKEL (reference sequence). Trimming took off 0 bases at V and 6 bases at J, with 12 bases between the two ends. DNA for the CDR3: TGTGCCAGCAGCCAAGACAGCGGGCGGGGTCAGCCCCAGCATTTT. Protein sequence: CASSQDSGRGQPQHF.

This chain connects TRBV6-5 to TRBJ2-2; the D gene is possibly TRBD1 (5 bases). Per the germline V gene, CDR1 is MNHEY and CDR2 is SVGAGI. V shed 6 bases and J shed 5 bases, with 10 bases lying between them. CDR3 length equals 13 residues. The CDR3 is CASRGAVTGELFF. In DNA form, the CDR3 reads TGTGCCAGCAGAGGGGCGGTGACCGGGGAGCTGTTTTTT.

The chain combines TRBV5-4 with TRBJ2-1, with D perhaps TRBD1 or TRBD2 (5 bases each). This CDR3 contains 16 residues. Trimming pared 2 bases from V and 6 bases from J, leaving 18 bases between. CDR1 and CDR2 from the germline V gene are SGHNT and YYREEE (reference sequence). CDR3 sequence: CASSFVGRARGNEQFF. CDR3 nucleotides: TGTGCCAGCAGCTTCGTCGGGCGGGCGAGGGGCAATGAGCAGTTCTTC.

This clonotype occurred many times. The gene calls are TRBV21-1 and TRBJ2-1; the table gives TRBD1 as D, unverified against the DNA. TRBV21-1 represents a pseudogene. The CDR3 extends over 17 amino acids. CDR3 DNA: TGTGCCAGCAGCGCCCGGACAGGGAGAGGACCTCACAATGAGCAGTTCTTC. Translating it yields CASSARTGRGPHNEQFF.

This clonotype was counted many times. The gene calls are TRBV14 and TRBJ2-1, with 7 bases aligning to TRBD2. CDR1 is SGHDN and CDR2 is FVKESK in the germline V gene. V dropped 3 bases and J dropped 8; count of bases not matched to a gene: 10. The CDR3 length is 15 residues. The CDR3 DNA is TGTGCCAGCAGCCAGGGGGGGGTCTGGCTGGATGAGCAGTTCTTC. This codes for CASSQGGVWLDEQFF.

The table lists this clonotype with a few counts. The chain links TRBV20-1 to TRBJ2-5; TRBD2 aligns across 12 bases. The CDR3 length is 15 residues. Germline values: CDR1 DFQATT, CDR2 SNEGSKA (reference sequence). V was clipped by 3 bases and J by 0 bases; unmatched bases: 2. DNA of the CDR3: TGCAGTGCTAGTAGACTAGCGGGAGACCAAGAGACCCAGTACTTC. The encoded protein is CSASRLAGDQETQYF.

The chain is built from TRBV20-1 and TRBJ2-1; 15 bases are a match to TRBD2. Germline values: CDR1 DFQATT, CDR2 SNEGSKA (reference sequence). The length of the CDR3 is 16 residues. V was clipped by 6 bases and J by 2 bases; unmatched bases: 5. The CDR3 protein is CSAGTSGRPAYNEQFF. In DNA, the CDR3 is TGCAGTGCCGGGACTAGCGGGAGGCCGGCCTACAATGAGCAGTTCTTC.

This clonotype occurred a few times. The CDR3, as DNA: TGTGCCAGCAGCTTACTCGGACTAGCGGGAGCTAGCGAGACCCAGTACTTC. Its translation: CASSLLGLAGASETQYF. This chain links TRBV7-6 with TRBJ2-5; 13 bases agree with TRBD2. The V segment lost 2 bases and the J segment 5 bases; nucleotides outside the gene matches: 8. Germline assignment: CDR1 SGHVS and CDR2 FNYEAQ. This CDR3 contains 17 residues.

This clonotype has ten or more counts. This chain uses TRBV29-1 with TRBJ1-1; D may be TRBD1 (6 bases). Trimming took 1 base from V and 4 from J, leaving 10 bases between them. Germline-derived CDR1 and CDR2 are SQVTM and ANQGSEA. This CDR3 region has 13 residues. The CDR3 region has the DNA TGCAGCGTTGAAGGAGGGACAAGCACTGAAGCTTTCTTT. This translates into CSVEGGTSTEAFF.

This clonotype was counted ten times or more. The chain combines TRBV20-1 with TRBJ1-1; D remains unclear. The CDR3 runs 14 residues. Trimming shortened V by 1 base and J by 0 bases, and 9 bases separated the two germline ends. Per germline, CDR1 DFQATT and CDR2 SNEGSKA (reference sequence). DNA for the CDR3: TGCAGTGCTAGAGTTCGGGGTCTGAACACTGAAGCTTTCTTT. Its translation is CSARVRGLNTEAFF.

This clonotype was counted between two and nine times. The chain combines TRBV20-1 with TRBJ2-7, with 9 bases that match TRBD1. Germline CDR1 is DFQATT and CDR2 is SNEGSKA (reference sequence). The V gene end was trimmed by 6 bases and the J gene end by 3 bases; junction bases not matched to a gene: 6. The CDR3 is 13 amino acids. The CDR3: CSAPRTGVYEQYF. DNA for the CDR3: TGCAGTGCCCCCAGGACAGGGGTCTACGAGCAGTACTTC.

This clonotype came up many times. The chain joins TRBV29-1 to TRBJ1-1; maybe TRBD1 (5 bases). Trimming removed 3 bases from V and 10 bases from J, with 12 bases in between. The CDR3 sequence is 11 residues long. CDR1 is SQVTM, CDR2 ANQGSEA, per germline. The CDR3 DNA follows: TGCAGCGTTGAGATGGGGGAAGGAGCTTTCTTT. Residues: CSVEMGEGAFF.

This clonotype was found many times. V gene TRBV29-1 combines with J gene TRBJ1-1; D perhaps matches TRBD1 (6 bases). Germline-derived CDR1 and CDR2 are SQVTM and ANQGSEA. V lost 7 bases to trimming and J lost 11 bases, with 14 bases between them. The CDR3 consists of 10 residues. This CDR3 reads CSGFRGDAFF. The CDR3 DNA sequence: TGCAGCGGCTTCAGGGGTGATGCTTTCTTT.